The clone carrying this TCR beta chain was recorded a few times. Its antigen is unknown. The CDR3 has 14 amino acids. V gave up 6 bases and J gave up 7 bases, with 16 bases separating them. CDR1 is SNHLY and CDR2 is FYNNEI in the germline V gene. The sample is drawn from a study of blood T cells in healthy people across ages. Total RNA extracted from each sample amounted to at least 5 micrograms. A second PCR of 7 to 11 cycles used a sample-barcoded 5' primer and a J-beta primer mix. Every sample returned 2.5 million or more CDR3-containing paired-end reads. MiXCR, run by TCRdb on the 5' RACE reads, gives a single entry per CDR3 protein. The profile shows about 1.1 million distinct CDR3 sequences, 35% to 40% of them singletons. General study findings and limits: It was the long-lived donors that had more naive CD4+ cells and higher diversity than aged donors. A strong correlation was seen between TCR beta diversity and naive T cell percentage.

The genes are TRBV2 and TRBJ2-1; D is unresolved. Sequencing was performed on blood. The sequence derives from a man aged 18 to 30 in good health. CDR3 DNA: TGTGCCAGCAGGCCGAGCTGGGCGGAAAATGAGCAGTTCTTC. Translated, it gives CASRPSWAENEQFF.